Following are 10 T cell receptor beta chains from one sample sequenced in a study of blood T cell repertoires in COVID-19. Sequenced by immunoSEQ multiplex PCR; TCRdb stores in-frame clones only, minus some. The repertoire holds roughly 49,000 clones, with roughly 84% as singletons. The sample comprised peripheral blood. Every receptor here comes from a man aged 45 to 65 with active COVID-19.

The chain has TRBV27 and TRBJ2-7, with D uncertain. The V end was cut by 6 bases, the J end by 3 bases, with 9 bases between. CDR1 is MNHEY and CDR2 is SMNVEV in the germline V gene (reference sequence). The CDR3 spans 12 residues. The CDR3 nucleotides are TGTGCCAGCAGGAGCACTTACTACGAGCAGTACTTC. This encodes CASRSTYYEQYF.

The chain joins TRBV7-2 to TRBJ2-2; perhaps TRBD1 as D (5 bases). Looked up from germline, CDR1 is SGHTA and CDR2 is FQGNSA. With 2 bases removed from V and 3 bases from J, the gap between germline ends came to 13 bases. This CDR3 spans 16 amino acids. The CDR3, as DNA: TGTGCCAGCAGCTTAAATCCCAGGGCGGACACCGGGGAGCTGTTTTTT. Translating it yields CASSLNPRADTGELFF.

This clone appeared a few times. The DNA of the CDR3 is TGTGCCAGCAGCAAAAAATTGGGGGCCCGTTATGGGCAGGCGTCTAGCGAGCAGTACTTC. It is translated as CASSKKLGARYGQASSEQYF. The chain uses TRBV21-1 and TRBJ2-7; TRBD1 is the table's D call, not checked against the DNA. TRBV21-1 is deemed a pseudogene. This CDR3 is built from 20 residues.

The rearrangement joins TRBV5-1 to TRBJ2-2; TRBD2 agrees at 11 bases. With 4 bases clipped from V and 4 bases from J, the junction kept 3 bases outside the gene matches. The CDR3 covers 15 residues. Germline-derived CDR1 and CDR2 are SGHRS and YFSETQ. CDR3 region: CASSLGTSGTGELFF. The CDR3 coding sequence is TGCGCCAGCAGCCTCGGGACTAGCGGCACCGGGGAGCTGTTTTTT.

This clone was observed a single time. The chain employs TRBV13 and TRBJ1-1; D not resolved. The germline gives CDR1 PRHDT, CDR2 FYEKMQ (reference sequence). The CDR3 loop spans 21 amino acids. The V end was cut by 1 base, the J end by 2 bases, with 29 bases between. Here the CDR3 reads CASSLVVGLRAPGEKNTEAFF. As DNA, the CDR3 is TGTGCCAGCAGCTTAGTAGTCGGGCTGAGGGCCCCAGGCGAGAAAAACACTGAAGCTTTCTTT.

The chain combines TRBV7-9 with TRBJ1-4; D remains unclear. Per the germline V gene, CDR1 is SEHNR and CDR2 is FQNEAQ (reference sequence). The CDR3 covers 13 residues. The V and J ends lost 1 base and 8 bases respectively, with 8 bases between them. Written as DNA, the CDR3 is TGTGCCAGCAGCTTAGACGGTGAGGAAAAACTGTTTTTT. Translating gives CASSLDGEEKLFF.

The chain combines TRBV9 with TRBJ2-7, with 13 bases identical to TRBD2. The CDR3 length is 15 residues. Germline CDR1 and CDR2: SGDLS and YYNGEE. V was clipped by 4 bases and J by 3 bases; unmatched bases: 4. CDR3 nucleotide sequence: TGTGCCAGCAGCCCGAGACTAGCGGGGGGCTACGAGCAGTACTTC. Protein product: CASSPRLAGGYEQYF.

The chain employs TRBV11-2 and TRBJ2-7; D is undetermined. Trimming left V 5 bases short and J 0 bases short, with 17 bases between. The germline CDR1 and CDR2 sequences are SGHAT and FQNNGV. The CDR3 has 16 amino acids. The CDR3 DNA follows: TGTGCCAGCAGCCCCATCGTGGGTAGCCACTCCTACGAGCAGTACTTC. Encoded protein: CASSPIVGSHSYEQYF. The full variable domain, in which reference TRBV11-2 and TRBJ2-7 provide the parts outside the CDR3, is EAGVAQSPRYKIIEKRQSVAFWCNPISGHATLYWYQQILGQGPKLLIQFQNNGVVDDSQLPKDRFSAERLKGVDSTLKIQPAKLEDSAVYLCASSPIVGSHSYEQYFGPGTRLTVT.

The chain has TRBV7-6 and TRBJ1-5; a possible D gene is TRBD1 (5 bases). In germline, CDR1 is SGHVS, CDR2 FNYEAQ. The CDR3 covers 14 residues. V was pared by 5 bases and J by 3 bases, with 11 bases between. For the CDR3, the DNA is TGTGCCAGCAGCCCGGGACTTCCCAATCAGCCCCAGCATTTT. Protein sequence: CASSPGLPNQPQHF. The complete variable domain, with remaining parts taken from reference TRBV7-6 and TRBJ1-5, reads GAGVSQSPRYKVTKRGQDVALRCDPISGHVSLYWYRQALGQGPEFLTYFNYEAQQDKSGLPNDRFSAERPEGSISTLTIQRTEQRDSAMYRCASSPGLPNQPQHFGDGTRLSIL.

The chain has TRBV28 and TRBJ2-7; D uncertain. Germline CDR1 MDHEN, CDR2 SYDVKM. Trimming removed 7 bases at V and 2 bases at J, with 6 bases between. This CDR3 contains 11 residues. CDR3 protein: CASNGAYEQYF. CDR3 DNA: TGTGCCAGCAATGGAGCCTACGAGCAGTACTTC.